This entry features one T cell receptor beta chain sequence. The sample originates from a study of T cells expressing NK-cell markers. From its re-call of the 5' RACE reads, TCRdb lists each CDR3 protein once, without DNA. This specimen shows 300,000 to 500,000 distinct CDR3 sequences; the ten leading clones hold approximately 12%. The source of this sequence is a woman aged 45 to 65 in good health. The sequencing sample was made of blood T cells: a sorted CD56 or NKG2C T cell subset, CD4+ or CD8+ T cells, or bulk PBMC T cells (not recorded which).

CDR3 sequence: CASRGGDRDTGELFF. The chain recombines TRBV5-6 with TRBJ2-2; TCRdb indicates TRBD1, and absent DNA this call remains unverified. The CDR3 runs to 15 residues. Germline CDR1 reads SGHDT; CDR2 reads YYEEEE.